This T cell receptor beta chain was retrieved from a study of PD-1 blockade in classical Hodgkin lymphoma (dated by TCRdb to 2018 to 2020). With respect to the entire study: Nivolumab dosing was 3 mg/kg intravenously every 2 weeks, continuing until either disease progression or unacceptable toxicity. A peripheral blood immune signature of response to PD-1 blockade in classical Hodgkin lymphoma was defined using TCR beta sequencing and CyTOF. On the study overall, not on this receptor specifically: Among trial patients, those achieving complete response had baseline diversity similar to that of newly diagnosed patients, while diversity was significantly lower in partial responders and progressors. The study was limited to a single clinical trial cohort, and causes of repertoire differences, possibly disease activity or prior therapy, remained undefined. Baseline TCR diversity was reported as lower in newly diagnosed patients than in healthy donors, and lower still in relapsed/refractory patients. A significant rise by C4D1 was seen in CD4+ but not CD8+ TCR diversity (p=0.0027 vs p=0.16), with the rise being most apparent in complete responders (p=0.02). Patients starting nivolumab less than 1 year after ASCT had lower diversity and were excluded from later analyses to avoid confounding by immune reconstitution.

The trim is 5 bases for V and 2 bases for J, with a gap of 13 bases between the germline ends. Based on the germline V gene, the CDR1 and CDR2 sequences are SGHVS and FNYEAQ. The CDR3 has 15 amino acids, counting the end cysteine and phenylalanine. Just the 45-base CDR3 DNA is kept, in frame starting at base 1. The sample's time point label is to be understood as: cycle 2 day 1 (C2D1) of nivolumab. All trial patients had relapsed after autologous stem cell transplantation, with cohorts A, B and C differing in prior brentuximab vedotin exposure. A total of approximately 51 patients with relapsed/refractory classical Hodgkin lymphoma made up the trial cohort, and each patient's best overall response was complete response, partial response or progressive disease. In the multi-cohort phase II CheckMate 205 trial, trial patients received single-agent nivolumab. An independent review committee assessed best overall response by applying the 2007 International Working Group response criteria. Trial PBMCs were collected immediately before nivolumab initiation (C1D1) and during therapy at cycle 2 day 1 and cycle 4 day 1. After peripheral blood was drawn into 8 mL Vacutainer Cell Preparation Tubes, PBMCs were isolated by centrifugation and then cryopreserved.

Comments on this clone: The specificity of this receptor is unknown. Base qualities are not provided; no much larger clone lies one nucleotide away.

The Qiagen DNeasy kit was used to extract genomic DNA from unsorted PBMCs and from the negatively selected CD4+ and CD8+ fractions. Amplification of TCR beta CDR3 regions was done by immunoSEQ multiplex PCR with primers that anneal to V and J segments. Amplification bias was minimized using a synthetic immune receptor repertoire, and residual bias was removed computationally after sequencing. Under the source paper's analysis protocol: Custom Python scripts were used to quantify repertoire diversity as the Shannon entropy index. Unsorted, CD4+ and CD8+ repertoires were analyzed separately, except in combined analyses where CD4+ and CD8+ sequences were merged in silico. A clone was considered expanded if an increase in frequency of at least 2-fold after treatment relative to C1D1 was found, and a pseudocount of 0.5 was applied to clones undetected at baseline. Singleton clones were defined as clones with 0 or 1 copy at C1D1, and non-singleton clones were defined as clones with 2 or more copies. Clones expanded in unsorted samples were annotated as CD4+, CD8+ or unknown by matching protein sequences in sorted samples from the same patient. Wilcoxon tests on paired samples were used to test diversity changes from C1D1 to C4D1. This is the immuneACCESS table as TCRdb keeps it, with only in-frame sequences that have V and J called. A part of the clones is gone; compared with another copy, unresolved V genes explain less than half, and the rest is unexplained. V and J calls and clone size are as listed in that table; D and trimming were resolved from the DNA. Counted in this sample were more than 90,000 clones; roughly 79% of them appeared once. The biggest ten clones account for roughly 15% of the sample.

The rearrangement combines TRBV7-6 with TRBJ1-3; TRBD1 is perhaps the D gene, given 6 matching bases. The receptor was isolated from a human donor with classical Hodgkin lymphoma. The specimen was peripheral blood mononuclear cells (PBMCs), collected before the second cycle of nivolumab. The CDR3 here reads CASSPYRETGNTIYF. The DNA sequence follows: TGTGCCAGCAGCCCTTACAGGGAGACTGGAAACACCATATATTTT. The variable domain in full, with residues beyond the CDR3 obtained from the reference TRBV7-6 and TRBJ1-3 genes, is GAGVSQSPRYKVTKRGQDVALRCDPISGHVSLYWYRQALGQGPEFLTYFNYEAQQDKSGLPNDRFSAERPEGSISTLTIQRTEQRDSAMYRCASSPYRETGNTIYFGEGSWLTVV.